The TCR beta chain described here comes from a study of cytomegalovirus exposure and HLA in healthy donors. About the research overall: The study's early data release held about 85 million unique TCRs from HLA-typed donors. Study-wide points: Reports state that TCR beta sequences accurately predicted most subjects' HLA-A and HLA-B alleles. For most TCR beta V segments, an earlier analysis put the productive rate at about 87% or about 30% of the time. Overall, around 160 TCR beta chains were annotated as cytomegalovirus-associated.

CDR1 is SGHRS and CDR2 is YFSETQ in the germline V gene. With 2 bases removed from V and 3 bases from J, the gap between germline ends came to 8 bases. CDR3 length: 13 residues. Amplification used 60 Vbeta primers and 13 Jbeta primers. Using immunoSEQ multiplex PCR, the repertoire was profiled, and TCRdb retains in-frame clones only, with some absent. The data hold about 160,000 clones, with about 76% observed a single time. In the case of this clone: What it binds is unknown.

This chain joins TRBV5-1 and TRBJ1-1; D gene unclear. This clonotype was obtained from a female donor in good health and CMV-seronegative. Sequenced: PBMCs. The CDR3: CASSFREDTEAFF. As DNA, the CDR3 is TGCGCCAGCAGCTTCCGGGAGGACACTGAAGCTTTCTTT.